This T cell receptor beta chain is drawn from a study of T cell changes during pregnancy in multiple sclerosis. Germline loops: CDR1 SGHTA, CDR2 FQGNSA. The CDR3 spans 15 residues. V was clipped by 4 bases and J by 2 bases, with 15 bases between them. Clones were sequenced by immunoSEQ multiplex PCR, and TCRdb holds only the in-frame ones, with some missing. Of about 36,000 clones listed, 85% to 95% are singletons. This clone has only a few counts. The sequence derives from a female donor with multiple sclerosis, enrolled in a pregnancy study. The rearrangement uses TRBV7-2 and TRBJ2-7; the D gene is possibly TRBD2 (7 bases). Sequencing was done on a sample of PBMCs (not recorded whether the cells were cultured). CDR3 sequence: CASSSEGGRAYEQYF. The CDR3 region has the DNA TGTGCCAGCAGCTCCGAGGGGGGGCGCGCCTACGAGCAGTACTTC.